The 28 T cell receptor beta chains below come from one sample, sequenced in a study of monozygotic twins with inflammatory bowel disease. TCRdb reprocessed the 5' RACE reads and keeps a single row for each CDR3 protein, giving no DNA. Across approximately 380,000 distinct CDR3 sequences, the top ten clones capture around 2.6% of the sample. Sequences were obtained from blood. The receptor source for this set is a human donor with ulcerative colitis or Crohn's disease, or a healthy co-twin of an affected twin (not recorded which).

This sequence joins TRBV4-1 and TRBJ2-7; there is no DNA to check the TCRdb D call of TRBD1. The germline V gene has CDR1 MGHRA and CDR2 YSYEKL. The CDR3 length is 16 residues. The CDR3: CASSQRQGPPFDEQYF.

The chain joins TRBV27 to TRBJ2-3. This CDR3 is 15 amino acids long. Germline V CDR1 and CDR2: MNHEY, SMNVEV (reference sequence). CDR3 protein: CASSMLSTSTDTQYF.

The V call is TRBV4-1, the J call TRBJ2-1; TCRdb outputs TRBD2, but without DNA this stays unchecked. Germline lookup yields CDR1 MGHRA and CDR2 YSYEKL. This CDR3 has 17 residues. The CDR3 loop reads CASSQVSPSGSYNEQFF.

The genes are TRBV11-1 and TRBJ2-2; there is no DNA to check the TCRdb D call of TRBD1. Germline loops: CDR1 SGHAT, CDR2 FQDESV (reference sequence). The CDR3 is 18 amino acids. Here the CDR3 reads CASSPKVVGTQNTGELFF.

The chain is built from TRBV5-1 and TRBJ2-1. The germline V gene encodes CDR1 SGHRS and CDR2 YFSETQ. The CDR3 extends over 15 amino acids. CDR3 region: CASSLAPGNYNEQFF. Full variable domain (missing parts from reference TRBV5-1 and TRBJ2-1): KAGVTQTPRYLIKTRGQQVTLSCSPISGHRSVSWYQQTPGQGLQFLFEYFSETQRNKGNFPGRFSGRQFSNSRSEMNVSTLELGDSALYLCASSLAPGNYNEQFFGPGTRLTVL.

The chain combines TRBV7-9 with TRBJ1-5. CDR1 SEHNR and CDR2 FQNEAQ come from the germline V gene (reference sequence). CDR3 length: 14 residues. This CDR3 is CASSLDFSDQPQHF.

This sequence joins TRBV3-1 and TRBJ1-2. The germline gives CDR1 LGHDT, CDR2 YNNKEL (reference sequence). The CDR3 runs 13 residues. CDR3 amino acids: CASSQDVIYGYTF.

The genes are TRBV5-1 and TRBJ2-1; the TCRdb D gene call, TRBD1, has no DNA to confirm it. Germline values: CDR1 SGHRS, CDR2 YFSETQ. The CDR3 length is 14 residues. This chain's CDR3 is CASSHGQSMNEQFF.

The chain uses TRBV29-1 and TRBJ2-3; without DNA, the TCRdb call of TRBD2 cannot be checked. Germline assignment: CDR1 SQVTM and CDR2 ANQGSEA. The CDR3 has 14 residues. The CDR3: CSVRRGRSTDTQYF.

V gene TRBV7-3 combines with J gene TRBJ2-3. The CDR3 contains 15 residues. Germline V gives CDR1 SGHTA, CDR2 FQGTGA. CDR3 residues: CASSPTSHGIDTQYF. Full variable domain (missing parts from reference TRBV7-3 and TRBJ2-3): GAGVSQTPSNKVTEKGKYVELRCDPISGHTALYWYRQSLGQGPEFLIYFQGTGAADDSGLPNDRFFAVRPEGSVSTLKIQRTERGDSAVYLCASSPTSHGIDTQYFGPGTRLTVL.

The genes are TRBV5-1 and TRBJ2-1. The germline V gene has CDR1 SGHRS and CDR2 YFSETQ. This CDR3 is built from 14 residues. The CDR3 sequence is CASSLNPTYNEQFF.

The V gene is TRBV20-1, the J gene TRBJ2-5; as DNA is missing, the TRBD1 call by TCRdb cannot be tested. Per germline, CDR1 DFQATT and CDR2 SNEGSKA (reference sequence). The CDR3 runs 12 residues. CDR3 residues: CSAPGQGVTQYF.

V and J are TRBV5-5 and TRBJ2-3. Germline CDR1 is SGHKS and CDR2 is YYEKEE (reference sequence). This CDR3 spans 15 amino acids. The CDR3 sequence is CASSLGLVVTDTQYF.

This rearrangement joins TRBV5-1 to TRBJ2-2; without DNA, the TCRdb call of TRBD1 cannot be checked. CDR3 size: 15 residues. Germline V gene data show CDR1 as SGHRS and CDR2 as YFSETQ. This CDR3 reads CASSLRDRDTGELFF.

V usage is TRBV10-3 and J usage is TRBJ2-3; without DNA, the TCRdb call of TRBD1 cannot be checked. The CDR3 contains 13 residues. Germline V lookup: CDR1 ENHRY, CDR2 SYGVKD. The CDR3 region is CAISPRDTDTQYF.

V usage is TRBV9 and J usage is TRBJ2-3; TCRdb outputs TRBD2, but without DNA this stays unchecked. This CDR3 region has 16 residues. Germline V gives CDR1 SGDLS, CDR2 YYNGEE. CDR3 region: CASSVVGSGVQDTQYF. Combining the CDR3 with reference TRBV9 and TRBJ2-3 gives the whole variable domain DSGVTQTPKHLITATGQRVTLRCSPRSGDLSVYWYQQSLDQGLQFLIQYYNGEERAKGNILERFSAQQFPDLHSELNLSSLELGDSALYFCASSVVGSGVQDTQYFGPGTRLTVL.

The V and J genes are TRBV19 and TRBJ1-1; the TCRdb D gene call, TRBD1, has no DNA to confirm it. The CDR3 is 14 residues long. Germline CDR1 reads LNHDA; CDR2 reads SQIVND (reference sequence). CDR3 sequence: CASSHREEGTEAFF.

V and J are TRBV5-1 and TRBJ1-2; lacking DNA, the TRBD1 call made by TCRdb goes unchecked. This CDR3 has 14 residues. Germline V CDR1 and CDR2: SGHRS, YFSETQ. CDR3 region: CASSIGTGGPGYTF.

The chain joins TRBV11-2 to TRBJ2-2; TCRdb picks TRBD1, but there is no DNA to check that call. The germline gives CDR1 SGHAT, CDR2 FQNNGV. CDR3 length: 15 residues. The CDR3 loop is CASSSRQVGTGELFF. The variable domain in full, with the rest retrieved from reference TRBV11-2 and TRBJ2-2, is EAGVAQSPRYKIIEKRQSVAFWCNPISGHATLYWYQQILGQGPKLLIQFQNNGVVDDSQLPKDRFSAERLKGVDSTLKIQPAKLEDSAVYLCASSSRQVGTGELFFGEGSRLTVL.

The J gene is TRBJ2-3, the V gene TRBV4-3; no DNA is available, so the TRBD2 call from TCRdb remains unchecked. The germline gives CDR1 LGHNA, CDR2 YSLEER. This CDR3 comprises 17 residues. CDR3 amino acids: CASSQDPLTRASDTQYF.

The V gene is TRBV6-2 or TRBV6-3, the J gene TRBJ2-5; there is no DNA to check the TCRdb D call of TRBD2. This CDR3 comprises 14 residues. From germline, CDR1 is MNHEY and CDR2 SVGEGT. Here the CDR3 reads CASSPWTSGETQYF.

The chain is built from TRBV5-4 and TRBJ2-7. Germline V gives CDR1 SGHNT, CDR2 YYREEE (reference sequence). The CDR3 sequence is 16 residues long. CDR3 amino acids: CASSFGPGEVVYEQYF.

This rearrangement joins TRBV28 to TRBJ1-5. Germline V gene sequence: CDR1 MDHEN, CDR2 SYDVKM. The CDR3 length is 11 residues. The CDR3 region is CASSLQQPQHF.

This CDR3 is CASSPGLAGAPEADTQYF. The chain employs TRBV12-3 or TRBV12-4 and TRBJ2-3; with no DNA, the TCRdb D assignment of TRBD2 cannot be verified. The CDR3 is made up of 18 amino acids.

The rearrangement joins TRBV4-2 to TRBJ1-2; the D gene TCRdb calls, TRBD1, cannot be checked with no DNA. This CDR3 is built from 18 residues. Germline CDR1 and CDR2: LGHNA and YNFKEQ. CDR3 region: CASSQVGRGTALSYGYTF.

The chain has TRBV7-3 and TRBJ2-5; the TCRdb D gene call, TRBD1, has no DNA to confirm it. CDR1 and CDR2 from the germline V gene are SGHTA and FQGTGA. The CDR3 length is 15 residues. The CDR3: CASSLMGLYQETQYF. The full variable domain, its missing parts supplied by reference TRBV7-3 and TRBJ2-5, is GAGVSQTPSNKVTEKGKYVELRCDPISGHTALYWYRQSLGQGPEFLIYFQGTGAADDSGLPNDRFFAVRPEGSVSTLKIQRTERGDSAVYLCASSLMGLYQETQYFGPGTRLLVL.

The chain recombines TRBV5-4 with TRBJ1-2; TCRdb indicates TRBD1, and absent DNA this call remains unverified. The CDR3 has 14 amino acids. The V gene's germline CDR1 is SGHNT and CDR2 YYREEE (reference sequence). CDR3: CASSFFRGEYGYTF.

The chain combines TRBV5-5 with TRBJ2-7; TCRdb lists TRBD1, though no DNA is available to test this call. In germline, CDR1 is SGHKS, CDR2 YYEKEE (reference sequence). CDR3 length: 16 residues. CDR3 residues: CASSLESGTASYEQYF.